This T cell receptor (beta chain) appears in the sequencing data of a study of cytomegalovirus exposure and HLA in healthy donors. The V gene's germline CDR1 is SQVTM and CDR2 ANQGSEA. V lost 7 bases to trimming and J lost 4 bases; unmatched junction nucleotides: 11. CDR3 length: 14 amino acids. This clone was detected a few times. The PCR used 60 Vbeta and 13 Jbeta primers. Clones were sequenced by immunoSEQ multiplex PCR, and TCRdb holds only the in-frame ones, with some missing. This table holds 150,000 to 200,000 clones, 81% found once. The sequencing sample was made of PBMCs. The receptor was derived from a woman in her forties or fifties in good health and CMV-seronegative. The rearrangement links TRBV29-1 to TRBJ2-3; 7 bases agree with TRBD1. The CDR3, as DNA: TGCAGCGCCGGAACGGACAGGACCTCAGATACGCAGTATTTT. Its protein is CSAGTDRTSDTQYF.